These 12 T cell receptor beta chains originate from one sample sequenced in a study of blood T cell repertoires in COVID-19. The assay was immunoSEQ multiplex PCR, and TCRdb's table has in-frame clones only and misses some. The sample contains approximately 210,000 clones, approximately 84% of which appear only once. Sequenced input: peripheral blood. The receptors were gathered from a woman between 65 and 79 years old with active or convalescent COVID-19.

The chain couples TRBV7-2 to TRBJ1-3; unclear D gene. The CDR3 is 14 amino acids. Trimming stripped 6 bases from V and 0 bases from J, with 9 bases between. Germline CDR1 reads SGHTA; CDR2 reads FQGNSA. The CDR3 DNA reads TGTGCCAGCAGTCTCCGACACTCTGGAAACACCATATATTTT. Protein product: CASSLRHSGNTIYF.

This sequence joins TRBV14 and TRBJ2-1, with D hard to call. V dropped 2 bases and J dropped 2 bases, with 10 bases sitting between them. The CDR3 runs to 15 residues. Per germline, CDR1 SGHDN and CDR2 FVKESK. The CDR3 DNA sequence: TGTGCCAGCAGCCAATTTCGTGGCACCTACAATGAGCAGTTCTTC. This translates into CASSQFRGTYNEQFF.

The rearrangement uses TRBV7-6 and TRBJ2-1, with 9 nucleotides matching TRBD2. With 3 bases clipped from V and 4 bases from J, the junction kept 4 bases outside the gene matches. The CDR3 has 15 amino acids. Germline CDR1 is SGHVS and CDR2 is FNYEAQ. CDR3 sequence (DNA): TGTGCCAGCAGCTTTCTAGCGGGGCCTTACAATGAGCAGTTCTTC. Encoded protein: CASSFLAGPYNEQFF.

The chain employs TRBV29-1 and TRBJ1-6; 9 bases fit TRBD1. V lost 7 bases to trimming and J lost 0 bases; unmatched junction nucleotides: 13. Germline V lookup: CDR1 SQVTM, CDR2 ANQGSEA. This CDR3 is built from 18 residues. As DNA, the CDR3 is TGCAGCGGGGTCGTGGGACAGGGAAATATCTCCTATAATTCACCCCTCCACTTT. Its translation is CSGVVGQGNISYNSPLHF.

This clone has more than one count but fewer than ten. This chain joins TRBV5-1 and TRBJ2-1; D is possibly TRBD1 (6 bases). The CDR3 totals 15 residues. Trimming shortened V by 0 bases and J by 0 bases, and 7 bases separated the two germline ends. Looked up from germline, CDR1 is SGHRS and CDR2 is YFSETQ. As DNA, the CDR3 is TGCGCCAGCAGCTTGGAGGGGGTCTCCTACAATGAGCAGTTCTTC. Protein sequence: CASSLEGVSYNEQFF.

The rearrangement links TRBV5-6 to TRBJ1-4, with D hard to call. Germline V gene data show CDR1 as SGHDT and CDR2 as YYEEEE. This CDR3 region has 15 residues. With 4 bases removed from V and 8 bases from J, the gap between germline ends came to 18 bases. The CDR3 DNA follows: TGTGCCAGCAGCCTCCTCTCGGGTTTAGGAGAAAAACTGTTTTTT. This sequence encodes CASSLLSGLGEKLFF. The full variable domain, with the rest looked up from reference TRBV5-6 and TRBJ1-4, is DAGVTQSPTHLIKTRGQQVTLRCSPKSGHDTVSWYQQALGQGPQFIFQYYEEEERQRGNFPDRFSGHQFPNYSSELNVNALLLGDSALYLCASSLLSGLGEKLFFGSGTQLSVL.

The chain has TRBV27 and TRBJ2-3; weak D call: TRBD2 (5 bases). Trimming took off 4 bases at V and 8 bases at J, with 16 bases between the two ends. CDR3 size: 14 residues. The germline V gene encodes CDR1 MNHEY and CDR2 SMNVEV (reference sequence). CDR3 in amino acids: CASSSYRLRGTQYF. CDR3 nucleotide sequence: TGTGCCAGCAGTTCGTATCGTCTACGGGGTACGCAGTATTTT.

The V and J genes are TRBV28 and TRBJ1-5, with 8 bases lining up with TRBD1. After removal of 3 bases from V and 6 bases from J, the junction contained 16 bases not matched to a gene. Germline V gene data show CDR1 as MDHEN and CDR2 as SYDVKM. CDR3 length: 18 amino acids. CDR3 bases: TGTGCCAGCAGTTTCCCGGACAGGGTAAGACAAAAAGGTCAGCCCCAGCATTTT. Protein: CASSFPDRVRQKGQPQHF.

This chain connects TRBV5-1 to TRBJ2-2; D is perhaps TRBD2 (6 bases). This CDR3 comprises 17 residues. Germline CDR1 SGHRS, CDR2 YFSETQ. V dropped 0 bases and J dropped 0 bases, with 12 bases sitting between them. CDR3 DNA sequence: TGCGCCAGCAGCTTGGTTAGCGGAACTGCGAACACCGGGGAGCTGTTTTTT. Translated: CASSLVSGTANTGELFF.

The chain carries TRBV28 and TRBJ2-7, with 9 bases fitting TRBD2. V shed 5 bases, J shed 6 bases, and the junction held 11 bases outside the gene matches. This CDR3 comprises 15 residues. Per the germline V gene, CDR1 is MDHEN and CDR2 is SYDVKM. The CDR3 is CASSPRGSGRAEQYF. For the CDR3, the DNA is TGTGCCAGCAGTCCCCGGGGTAGCGGGAGAGCCGAGCAGTACTTC.

V is TRBV28 and J is TRBJ2-7; the D gene is possibly TRBD2 (5 bases). Germline values: CDR1 MDHEN, CDR2 SYDVKM. There are 15 residues in the CDR3. V was clipped by 0 bases and J by 6 bases, with 15 bases between them. This chain's CDR3 is CASSLWSRRGGEQYF. The CDR3 region has the DNA TGTGCCAGCAGTTTATGGTCTCGCCGGGGTGGCGAGCAGTACTTC.

The rearrangement uses TRBV5-1 and TRBJ1-2, with a possible D match to TRBD1 (5 bases). The CDR3 length is 14 residues. V gave up 2 bases and J gave up 4 bases, with 12 bases separating them. Germline loops: CDR1 SGHRS, CDR2 YFSETQ. For the CDR3, the DNA is TGCGCCAGCAGCTTCGATCAGGGTGGCTATGGCTACACCTTC. Translated, it gives CASSFDQGGYGYTF.